Listed here are 15 T cell receptor beta chains from one sample, sequenced in a study of T-cell reconstitution after alpha-beta-depleted transplantation in children. Preparation of the TCRbeta library used unique molecular identifiers. TCRdb independently ran MiXCR on the PCR reads; one entry per CDR3 protein. The profile shows under 450,000 distinct CDR3 sequences, 10% to 15% of them singletons. Material: PBMCs, obtained from the stem cell graft. These receptors were collected from a human donor who donated a stem cell graft to a child with Fanconi anemia.

This clonotype was seen more than once but under ten times. J is TRBJ2-2 and V is TRBV29-1; 7 bases fit TRBD1. The ends lost 7 bases at V and 4 bases at J; junction bases unmatched: 15. The CDR3 runs to 16 residues. CDR1 and CDR2 (germline): SQVTM, ANQGSEA. The CDR3 DNA is TGCAGCGCCCAGAGACAGGGACGGGGAAGCACCGGGGAGCTGTTTTTT. It codes for CSAQRQGRGSTGELFF.

The sample holds many counts of this clonotype. The V call is TRBV12-3 or TRBV12-4, the J call TRBJ1-2; no clear D gene. The V end lost 1 base, the J end lost 8 bases, and 5 bases lay between the germline ends. The CDR3 consists of 11 residues. The CDR3 nucleotides read TGTGCCAGCAGTTTAGGCGAAGGCTACACCTTC. It encodes CASSLGEGYTF.

This clonotype was counted only a few times. The genes are TRBV29-1 and TRBJ2-2; weak D call: TRBD1 (6 bases). The length of the CDR3 is 15 residues. Germline CDR1 reads SQVTM; CDR2 reads ANQGSEA. V lost 3 bases and J 3 bases, leaving 14 bases between the germline ends. The chain's CDR3 is CSVEPLTGYTGELFF. The CDR3 bases are TGCAGCGTTGAGCCTCTTACAGGGTACACCGGGGAGCTGTTTTTT.

The sample holds many counts of this clonotype. The chain recombines TRBV12-3 or TRBV12-4 with TRBJ1-5; perhaps TRBD1 as D (5 bases). The V and J ends lost 5 bases and 1 base respectively, with 9 bases between them. The CDR3 runs 14 residues. CDR3 residues: CASSPGGSNQPQHF. The CDR3 DNA reads as TGTGCCAGCAGTCCGGGGGGGAGCAATCAGCCCCAGCATTTT.

The chain carries TRBV12-3 or TRBV12-4 and TRBJ2-3; D unclear. The CDR3 spans 14 residues. The V end was cut by 7 bases, the J end by 1 base, with 12 bases between. The CDR3 here is CASTSARRTDTQYF. CDR3 sequence (DNA): TGTGCCAGCACCTCGGCGAGACGCACAGATACGCAGTATTTT.

Only a few counts were recorded for this clonotype. The V call is TRBV6-1, the J call TRBJ1-1; TRBD1 matches at 9 bases. V shed 5 bases and J 1 base; nucleotides not matched to a gene: 5. Germline V CDR1 and CDR2: MNHNS, SASEGT. The CDR3 totals 15 residues. The CDR3 loop is CASSRPGQGNTEAFF. In DNA form, the CDR3 reads TGTGCCAGCAGTCGACCGGGACAGGGGAACACTGAAGCTTTCTTT.

This clonotype has at least ten counts. V and J are TRBV29-1 and TRBJ2-2; maybe TRBD2 (5 bases). Germline CDR1 reads SQVTM; CDR2 reads ANQGSEA. The CDR3 is 14 amino acids. Trimming took off 0 bases at V and 6 bases at J, with 11 bases between the two ends. The CDR3 nucleotides read TGCAGCGTTGAAGATCGAGGGTTGGCCGGGGAGCTGTTTTTT. Its protein is CSVEDRGLAGELFF.

The chain joins TRBV5-1 to TRBJ1-2; 10 bases line up with TRBD1. Trimming removed 1 base from V and 6 bases from J; junction bases left unmatched: 3. CDR1 SGHRS and CDR2 YFSETQ come from the germline V gene. The CDR3 sequence is 14 residues long. The chain's CDR3 is CASSLFGQGDGYTF. The CDR3 coding sequence is TGCGCCAGCAGCTTGTTTGGACAGGGGGATGGCTACACCTTC. The whole variable domain, filled in from reference TRBV5-1 and TRBJ1-2, reads KAGVTQTPRYLIKTRGQQVTLSCSPISGHRSVSWYQQTPGQGLQFLFEYFSETQRNKGNFPGRFSGRQFSNSRSEMNVSTLELGDSALYLCASSLFGQGDGYTFGSGTRLTVV.

V usage is TRBV5-6 and J usage is TRBJ2-7, with unresolved D. Germline V gene lookup returns CDR1 SGHDT and CDR2 YYEEEE. The CDR3 length is 15 residues. V lost 0 bases to trimming and J lost 2 bases, with 12 bases between them. CDR3 nucleotide sequence: TGTGCCAGCAGCTTGGGCAGAGAACAAGCCTACGAGCAGTACGTC. It codes for CASSLGREQAYEQYV.

The gene calls are TRBV7-6 and TRBJ2-3, with 9 bases lining up with TRBD1. The ends lost 1 base at V and 4 bases at J; junction bases unmatched: 6. CDR3 length: 16 amino acids. Germline CDR1 reads SGHVS; CDR2 reads FNYEAQ. This chain's CDR3 is CASSLGVGTGPDTQYF. The CDR3 coding sequence is TGTGCCAGCAGCTTAGGAGTGGGGACAGGGCCAGATACGCAGTATTTT. The entire variable domain, with the rest obtained from reference TRBV7-6 and TRBJ2-3, is as follows: GAGVSQSPRYKVTKRGQDVALRCDPISGHVSLYWYRQALGQGPEFLTYFNYEAQQDKSGLPNDRFSAERPEGSISTLTIQRTEQRDSAMYRCASSLGVGTGPDTQYFGPGTRLTVL.

The genes are TRBV12-3 or TRBV12-4 and TRBJ1-4; 8 nucleotides align to TRBD1. Trimming at V came to 7 bases and at J to 3 bases, leaving 7 bases not matched to a gene. The CDR3 is made up of 15 amino acids. CDR3 sequence: CASTLSTGANEKLFF. In nucleotides, the CDR3 is TGTGCCAGCACTCTTTCGACAGGGGCTAATGAAAAACTGTTTTTT.

J is TRBJ2-3 and V is TRBV20-1; the D call may be TRBD1 or TRBD2 (6 bases each). There are 14 residues in the CDR3. Germline CDR1 reads DFQATT; CDR2 reads SNEGSKA (reference sequence). The V gene lost 6 bases and the J gene lost 2 bases, with 15 bases spanning the gap. The CDR3 loop is CSANPGGITDTQYF. The CDR3 coding sequence is TGCAGTGCCAACCCCGGGGGCATCACAGATACGCAGTATTTT.

In its sample, this clonotype was seen many times. The chain employs TRBV29-1 and TRBJ1-1, with 11 bases matching TRBD1. V lost 6 bases to trimming and J lost 2 bases; unmatched junction nucleotides: 2. The V gene's germline CDR1 is SQVTM and CDR2 ANQGSEA. The CDR3 extends over 13 amino acids. The CDR3 region is CSVGTGGNTEAFF. The DNA for the CDR3 is TGCAGCGTGGGGACAGGGGGTAACACTGAAGCTTTCTTT.

This clonotype was seen ten or more times. V gene TRBV10-3 combines with J gene TRBJ1-1; D uncertain. Trimming took off 6 bases at V and 5 bases at J, with 10 bases between the two ends. The CDR3 runs 12 residues. Germline V CDR1 and CDR2: ENHRY, SYGVKD. Here the CDR3 DNA reads TGTGCCATCAGCGAGGCGGGGACTGAAGCTTTCTTT. This translates into CAISEAGTEAFF.

The rearrangement uses TRBV5-6 and TRBJ2-3; D might be TRBD1 (6 bases). Germline V lookup: CDR1 SGHDT, CDR2 YYEEEE. V gave up 0 bases and J gave up 9 bases, with 17 bases separating them. This CDR3 is 15 amino acids long. CDR3 loop: CASSLGGLVSGTQYF. The CDR3 DNA follows: TGTGCCAGCAGCTTGGGGGGGCTGGTATCTGGGACGCAGTATTTT.